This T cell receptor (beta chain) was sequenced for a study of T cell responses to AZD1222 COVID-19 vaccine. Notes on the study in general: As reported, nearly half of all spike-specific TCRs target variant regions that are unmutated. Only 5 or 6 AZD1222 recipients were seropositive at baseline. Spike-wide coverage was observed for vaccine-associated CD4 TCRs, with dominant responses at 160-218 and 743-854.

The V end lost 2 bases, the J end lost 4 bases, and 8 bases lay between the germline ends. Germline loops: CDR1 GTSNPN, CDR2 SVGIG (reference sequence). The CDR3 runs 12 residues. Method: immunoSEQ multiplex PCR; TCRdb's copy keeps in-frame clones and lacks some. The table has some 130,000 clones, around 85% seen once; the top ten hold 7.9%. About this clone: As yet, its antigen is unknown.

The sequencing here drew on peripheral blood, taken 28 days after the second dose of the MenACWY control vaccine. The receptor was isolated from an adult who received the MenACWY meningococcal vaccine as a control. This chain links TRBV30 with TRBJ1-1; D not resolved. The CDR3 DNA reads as TGTGCCTGGAGTTTGGGGAGCACTGAAGCTTTCTTT. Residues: CAWSLGSTEAFF.